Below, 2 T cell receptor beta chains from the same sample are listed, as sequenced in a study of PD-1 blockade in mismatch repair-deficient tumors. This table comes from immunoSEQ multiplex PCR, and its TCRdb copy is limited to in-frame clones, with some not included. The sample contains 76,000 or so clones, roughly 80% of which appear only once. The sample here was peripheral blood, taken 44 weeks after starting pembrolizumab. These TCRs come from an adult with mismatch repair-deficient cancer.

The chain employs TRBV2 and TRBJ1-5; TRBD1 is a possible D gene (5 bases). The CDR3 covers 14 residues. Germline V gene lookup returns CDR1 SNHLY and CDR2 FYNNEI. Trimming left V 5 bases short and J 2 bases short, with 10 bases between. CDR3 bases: TGTGCCAGCAGTAGGGACGGACGCAATCAGCCCCAGCATTTT. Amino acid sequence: CASSRDGRNQPQHF.

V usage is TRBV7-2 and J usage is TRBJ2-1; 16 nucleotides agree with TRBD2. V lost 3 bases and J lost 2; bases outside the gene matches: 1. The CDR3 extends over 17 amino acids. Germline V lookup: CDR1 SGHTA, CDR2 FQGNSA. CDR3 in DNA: TGTGCCAGCAGCTTGGGACTAGCGGGAGGGCCCTACAATGAGCAGTTCTTC. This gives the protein CASSLGLAGGPYNEQFF.